This TCR beta chain was captured in a study of early T cells in non-severe SARS-CoV-2 infection. Looking at the study overall: It was bulk RNA from unsorted whole blood that was sequenced, and the chains were unpaired. Broader study findings: A preference for anti-spike CD8 responses marked VDJdb matching, which missed private and CD4 specificities.

Germline loops: CDR1 SQVTM, CDR2 ANQGSEA. V was pared by 5 bases and J by 2 bases, with 9 bases of the junction left unmatched. The CDR3 loop spans 15 amino acids. The library protocol tagged individual cDNA molecules with unique molecular identifiers. TCRdb reprocessed the 5' RACE reads via MiXCR and lists one record per CDR3 protein. The table lists 35,000 to 45,000 distinct CDR3 sequences, about 5.2% of them singletons, with about 5.5% in the top ten. This clonotype was seen repeatedly, ten times or more. Its antigen is not identified. This sequence was found in an adult who was a healthcare worker with PCR-confirmed SARS-CoV-2 infection or an uninfected control (not recorded which). This material consisted of whole blood, taken at baseline. The V call is TRBV29-1, the J call TRBJ2-5; 9 bases match TRBD1. This CDR3 reads CSVLRQGGGQETQYF. The CDR3 DNA follows: TGCAGCGTTCTCAGACAGGGGGGAGGGCAAGAGACCCAGTACTTC.